This T cell receptor beta chain was sequenced for a study of blood T cell repertoires in COVID-19. About the study: Samples came from the United States, Italy and Spain, spanning acute and convalescent COVID-19. The cDNA or gDNA used as material had been derived from T cells, B-cell-depleted T cells, or PBMCs.

Sequenced by immunoSEQ multiplex PCR; TCRdb stores in-frame clones only, minus some. The table lists under 350,000 clones, 80% to 90% of them singletons, with approximately 4% in the top ten. Participants' reported clinical history set cohort assignment. The specimen sequenced was PBMCs or T cells enriched from blood (not recorded which). This sequence originates from a woman in her thirties or forties with acute COVID-19.

The CDR3 DNA sequence: TGTGCCAGCAGCCAAGGACTCATAGGAGCGGCGGAGACCCAGTACTTC. This encodes CASSQGLIGAAETQYF. The chain recombines TRBV14 with TRBJ2-5; TRBD2 is a possible D gene (5 bases). This CDR3 spans 16 amino acids. Trimming shortened V by 1 base and J by 5 bases, and 17 bases separated the two germline ends. From germline, CDR1 is SGHDN and CDR2 FVKESK.